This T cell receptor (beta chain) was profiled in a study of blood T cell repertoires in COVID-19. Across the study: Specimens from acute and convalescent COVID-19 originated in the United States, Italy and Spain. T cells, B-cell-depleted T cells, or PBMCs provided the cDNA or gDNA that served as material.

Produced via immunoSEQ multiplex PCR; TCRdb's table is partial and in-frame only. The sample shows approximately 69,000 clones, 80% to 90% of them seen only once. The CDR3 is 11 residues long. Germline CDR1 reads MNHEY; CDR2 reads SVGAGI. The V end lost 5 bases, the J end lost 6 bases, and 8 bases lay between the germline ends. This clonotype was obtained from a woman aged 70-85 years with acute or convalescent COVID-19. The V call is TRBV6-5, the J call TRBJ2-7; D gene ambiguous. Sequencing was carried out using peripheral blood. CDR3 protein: CASSPIGEQYF. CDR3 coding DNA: TGTGCCAGCAGTCCGATCGGCGAGCAGTACTTC.